The rows below give T cell receptor beta chains drawn from one sample of a study of T cell repertoires in cytomegalovirus infection. Via MiXCR, TCRdb re-called the reads, giving one row per CDR3 protein. This table holds roughly 300,000 distinct CDR3 sequences, around 25% found once. Sequencing was performed on PBMCs. The receptors were gathered from a human donor in good health (CMV status not recorded). Some clones in this sample may be carry-over from other donors' samples. Both conserved end residues are part of each CDR3. The order of the fields is J gene, clone size, D gene, V gene, CDR3 DNA, CDR3 protein. A D gene is named only where the DNA matches it firmly. The size of a clone is reported for some rows only, either as once, few or many, or as a class for expanded clones.

j_call: TRBJ1-6; clone_size: once; d_call: NA; v_call: TRBV28; cdr3_nt: TGTGCCAGCGACCCCCTAGGGTCCTATAGTTCACCCCTCCACTTT; cdr3_aa: CASDPLGSYSSPLHF
j_call: TRBJ2-7; clone_size: many; d_call: TRBD2; v_call: TRBV6-1; cdr3_nt: TGTGCCAGCAGTGAAGGACTAGCGGGAGGTTTCGAGCAGTACTTC; cdr3_aa: CASSEGLAGGFEQYF
j_call: TRBJ2-7; clone_size: NA; d_call: NA; v_call: TRBV27; cdr3_nt: TGTGCCATCATAGACAGCACCTCCTACGAGCAGTACTTC; cdr3_aa: CAIIDSTSYEQYF
j_call: TRBJ1-1; clone_size: many; d_call: TRBD1; v_call: TRBV15; cdr3_nt: TGTGCCACCCGGCCGGGGACAGGAAGGGGTGAAGCTTTCTTT; cdr3_aa: CATRPGTGRGEAFF
j_call: TRBJ1-4; clone_size: NA; d_call: TRBD1; v_call: TRBV30; cdr3_nt: TGTGCCTGGAGACGGACAGGGGTTGTTGAAAAACTGTTTTTT; cdr3_aa: CAWRRTGVVEKLFF
j_call: TRBJ2-5; clone_size: few; d_call: NA; v_call: TRBV11-2; cdr3_nt: TGTGCCAGCAGCTCAGGACAGCCCCAGTACTTC; cdr3_aa: CASSSGQPQYF
j_call: TRBJ2-4; clone_size: NA; d_call: NA; v_call: TRBV11-2; cdr3_nt: TGTGCCAGCAGCCGCCAAGGGGGAGCCAAAAACATTCAGTACTTC; cdr3_aa: CASSRQGGAKNIQYF
j_call: TRBJ2-3; clone_size: many; d_call: TRBD2; v_call: TRBV7-3; cdr3_nt: TGTGCCAGCAGCTTTTCCCCGGGACTAGCGGGAGATACGCAGTATTTT; cdr3_aa: CASSFSPGLAGDTQYF
j_call: TRBJ2-7; clone_size: NA; d_call: TRBD2; v_call: TRBV27; cdr3_nt: TGTGCCAGCAGTTTATTTATAGCGGGAGTTACGTACGAGCAGTACTTC; cdr3_aa: CASSLFIAGVTYEQYF
j_call: TRBJ2-3; clone_size: few; d_call: TRBD2; v_call: TRBV19; cdr3_nt: TGTGCCACCGATAGCGGGCCTAGCACAGATACGCAGTATTTT; cdr3_aa: CATDSGPSTDTQYF
j_call: TRBJ1-2; clone_size: NA; d_call: NA; v_call: TRBV7-2; cdr3_nt: TGTGCCAGCAGCTTAGGGGCAGGGCCCAACTATGGCTACACCTTC; cdr3_aa: CASSLGAGPNYGYTF
j_call: TRBJ1-5; clone_size: NA; d_call: TRBD1; v_call: TRBV5-5; cdr3_nt: TGTGCCAGCAGCAGGACCGGGACAGGGGGAGGTCAGCCCCAGCATTTT; cdr3_aa: CASSRTGTGGGQPQHF
j_call: TRBJ2-1; clone_size: many; d_call: NA; v_call: TRBV6-1; cdr3_nt: TGTGCCAGCGGACCAAGCTATGAGCAGTTCTTC; cdr3_aa: CASGPSYEQFF
j_call: TRBJ2-5; clone_size: many; d_call: TRBD2; v_call: TRBV7-6; cdr3_nt: TGTGCCAGCAGCTTAGAGACTAGCGGGAGTGGCGAGACCCAGTACTTC; cdr3_aa: CASSLETSGSGETQYF
j_call: TRBJ2-5; clone_size: NA; d_call: NA; v_call: TRBV11-2; cdr3_nt: TGTGCCAGCAGCTTAGATCCCGGGCCCGGGGAGACCCAGTACTTC; cdr3_aa: CASSLDPGPGETQYF